The rows below give T cell receptor beta chains drawn from one sample of a study of T cells after yellow fever vaccination. TCRdb re-called the 5' RACE reads with MiXCR, one entry per CDR3 protein. The table shows hundreds of thousands of distinct CDR3 sequences, with 18% occurring only once. Source: PBMCs, taken before the yellow fever booster vaccination. The receptor set was obtained from a man aged 18 to 29 who received the YFV17D yellow fever vaccine. CDR3s include the opening cysteine and the closing phenylalanine or tryptophan. The order of the fields is D gene, clone size, V gene, J gene, CDR3 protein, CDR3 DNA. The D gene is left open where the match is weak. Where a row states a size, it is once, few, many or the class of an expanded clone; other rows omit it.

.,few,TRBV5-1,TRBJ1-2,CASSFEGANYGYTF,TGCGCCAGCAGCTTCGAGGGGGCTAACTATGGCTACACCTTC
.,large,TRBV7-2,TRBJ1-4,CASSPGGGRATNEKLFF,TGTGCCAGCAGCCCCGGCGGAGGGCGTGCAACTAATGAAAAACTGTTTTTT
TRBD1,.,TRBV5-6,TRBJ1-6,CASSQTGVDSPLHF,TGTGCCAGCAGCCAGACAGGGGTCGATTCACCCCTCCACTTT
TRBD1,.,TRBV20-1,TRBJ1-6,CSARHTGTGFNSPLHF,TGCAGTGCTAGGCATACGGGGACAGGCTTTAATTCACCCCTCCACTTT
TRBD2,many,TRBV12-3/TRBV12-4,TRBJ2-3,CASSSLAGGATDTQYF,TGTGCCAGCAGTTCCCTTGCCGGGGGGGCAACAGATACGCAGTATTTT
.,.,TRBV7-9,TRBJ2-5,CASSLPRDTQETQYF,TGTGCCAGCAGCCTTCCCCGGGACACCCAAGAGACCCAGTACTTC
TRBD2,few,TRBV5-1,TRBJ2-1,CASGGGGAGNEQFF,TGCGCCAGCGGTGGCGGGGGGGCCGGCAATGAGCAGTTCTTC
TRBD1,few,TRBV11-2,TRBJ2-7,CASSFRRWTGRHEQYF,TGTGCCAGCAGCTTTAGGCGGTGGACAGGGCGCCACGAGCAGTACTTC
.,few,TRBV29-1,TRBJ2-5,CSVEYRGYQETQYF,TGCAGCGTTGAGTATAGGGGGTACCAAGAGACCCAGTACTTC
.,.,TRBV5-1,TRBJ1-6,CASSFDVGSPLHF,TGCGCCAGCAGCTTCGATGTGGGATCACCCCTCCACTTT
.,many,TRBV9,TRBJ1-2,CASSVDGSLPYGYTF,TGTGCCAGCAGCGTAGATGGCAGTCTACCCTATGGCTACACCTTC
TRBD1,few,TRBV6-6,TRBJ2-7,CASRTARDRPHEQYF,TGTGCCAGCAGAACCGCCCGGGACAGGCCTCACGAGCAGTACTTC
TRBD1,.,TRBV4-1,TRBJ2-7,CASSQVSRGTYEQYF,TGCGCCAGCAGCCAAGTCTCCAGGGGGACCTACGAGCAGTACTTC
.,.,TRBV5-1,TRBJ2-5,CASSSGSNLETQYF,TGCGCCAGCAGCTCTGGGAGCAACTTGGAGACCCAGTACTTC
.,few,TRBV25-1,TRBJ1-1,CASSAGAADTEAFF,TGTGCCAGCAGTGCGGGGGCAGCGGACACTGAAGCTTTCTTT
.,.,TRBV15,TRBJ2-2,CATSPEEGPSAGELFF,TGTGCCACCAGTCCGGAGGAAGGTCCTAGCGCCGGGGAGCTGTTTTTT
.,medium-sized,TRBV4-3,TRBJ2-6,CASSQGSSPSGANVLTF,TGCGCCAGCAGCCAAGGGTCCAGCCCCTCTGGGGCCAACGTCCTGACTTTC
.,.,TRBV7-9,TRBJ2-3,CASTGASTDTQYF,TGTGCCAGCACCGGGGCTAGCACAGATACGCAGTATTTT
.,few,TRBV18,TRBJ2-1,CASSTSQAGYNEQFF,TGTGCCAGCTCAACGTCCCAGGCGGGCTACAATGAGCAGTTCTTC
.,.,TRBV5-5,TRBJ2-1,CASSLAWRRSYNEQFF,TGTGCCAGCAGCTTAGCTTGGAGAAGGTCCTACAATGAGCAGTTCTTC
.,many,TRBV27,TRBJ2-4,CASTRQNIQYF,TGTGCCAGCACCCGGCAAAACATTCAGTACTTC
.,.,TRBV12-3/TRBV12-4,TRBJ1-2,CASSPSSLTGNTGYTF,TGTGCCAGCAGTCCTAGTTCCCTGACAGGAAATACTGGCTACACCTTC
TRBD2,.,TRBV5-1,TRBJ2-7,CASSPEGYTSGYEQYF,TGCGCCAGCAGCCCCGAAGGGTACACTAGCGGTTACGAGCAGTACTTC
.,few,TRBV4-3,TRBJ2-5,CASSQDLVSFVGGHQETQYF,TGCGCCAGCAGCCAAGATCTGGTTTCGTTCGTGGGGGGTCACCAAGAGACCCAGTACTTC
.,many,TRBV20-1,TRBJ2-1,CSALRTDNNEQFF,TGCAGTGCTCTCCGGACGGATAACAATGAGCAGTTCTTC
.,.,TRBV9,TRBJ2-5,CASSPEPSSGTQYF,TGTGCCAGCAGCCCTGAACCCAGTTCGGGGACCCAGTACTTC
.,.,TRBV7-9,TRBJ2-3,CASSLLEISTDTQYF,TGTGCCAGCAGCTTACTGGAAATTAGCACAGATACGCAGTATTTT
.,few,TRBV6-5,TRBJ2-5,CASSPKLGGETQYF,TGTGCCAGCAGTCCGAAACTAGGCGGGGAGACCCAGTACTTC
TRBD1,few,TRBV20-1,TRBJ2-7,CSAGTGQSYEQYF,TGCAGTGCCGGGACAGGTCAATCCTACGAGCAGTACTTC
TRBD2,.,TRBV4-3,TRBJ2-5,CASSHRGAGWETQYF,TGCGCCAGCAGCCACCGGGGAGCGGGGTGGGAGACCCAGTACTTC